One and the same sample provided the 19 T cell receptor beta chains below, sequenced in a study of cytomegalovirus exposure and HLA in healthy donors. The PCR had 60 Vbeta and 13 Jbeta primers. TCRdb keeps only in-frame clones here, not all; method: immunoSEQ multiplex PCR. Recorded for this sample: under 150,000 clones. The sample consisted of PBMCs. These receptors were taken from a man aged 40-55 years in good health and CMV-seronegative.

Remarks on this clone: The same CDR3 can be traced to other DNA sequences in this sample. V gene TRBV2 combines with J gene TRBJ2-1; TRBD2 matches at 7 bases. The CDR3 covers 14 residues. Per the germline V gene, CDR1 is SNHLY and CDR2 is FYNNEI. The junction had 1 base not matched to a gene; V was cut back by 1 base and J by 4 bases. The CDR3: CASSEGDYYNEQFF. CDR3 DNA: TGTGCCAGCAGTGAAGGGGACTATTACAATGAGCAGTTCTTC.

V is TRBV4-1 and J is TRBJ2-4, with a tentative D call TRBD2 (6 bases). The V and J ends lost 0 bases and 0 bases respectively, with 12 bases between them. The CDR3 length is 17 residues. Looked up from germline, CDR1 is MGHRA and CDR2 is YSYEKL. For the CDR3, the DNA is TGCGCCAGCAGCCAAGATCTTAGCGGCTTAGCCAAAAACATTCAGTACTTC. Its protein product is CASSQDLSGLAKNIQYF.

The genes are TRBV25-1 and TRBJ1-5, with D tentatively TRBD1 (6 bases). V lost 6 bases and J lost 6, with 12 bases in between. Germline V gene sequence: CDR1 MGHDK, CDR2 SYGVNS. This CDR3 region has 13 residues. CDR3 loop: CASSDRSLQPQHF. CDR3 bases: TGTGCCAGCAGCGACAGGAGTCTTCAGCCCCAGCATTTT.

The rearrangement uses TRBV5-1 and TRBJ2-2; D gene ambiguous. V lost 4 bases and J lost 4, with 8 bases in between. Per germline, CDR1 SGHRS and CDR2 YFSETQ. The CDR3 is 13 residues long. CDR3: CASSRQATGELFF. The CDR3 region has the DNA TGCGCCAGCAGCCGCCAGGCCACCGGGGAGCTGTTTTTT.

The chain employs TRBV6-5 and TRBJ2-7; TRBD2 matches at 8 bases. The CDR3 loop spans 15 amino acids. The V gene's germline CDR1 is MNHEY and CDR2 SVGAGI. V gave up 6 bases and J gave up 3 bases; unmatched junction bases: 10. The CDR3 bases are TGTGCCAGCAGGCCTCTAGCGGGCGCCAACTACGAGCAGTACTTC. Its translation: CASRPLAGANYEQYF.

The rearrangement uses TRBV4-1 and TRBJ2-7; no clear D gene. Germline CDR1 and CDR2: MGHRA and YSYEKL. V shed 4 bases and J shed 6 bases, with 16 bases lying between them. The CDR3 totals 14 residues. CDR3 DNA: TGCGCCAGCAGCCTGGAACTATCCATTTCCGAGCAGTACTTC. Translated: CASSLELSISEQYF.

The chain recombines TRBV2 with TRBJ1-2, with D hard to call. Trimming pared 7 bases from V and 7 bases from J, leaving 19 bases between. This CDR3 has 14 residues. Germline V gene sequence: CDR1 SNHLY, CDR2 FYNNEI. The CDR3 coding sequence is TGTGCCAGCAATCCGGAGACGGCGATTCCTGGCTACACCTTC. This codes for CASNPETAIPGYTF.

The genes are TRBV5-6 and TRBJ1-5; 7 bases are a match to TRBD1. The trim removed 5 bases at V and 5 bases at J, leaving 10 bases unmatched. Germline V gives CDR1 SGHDT, CDR2 YYEEEE. This CDR3 is built from 15 residues. The CDR3 DNA is TGTGCCAGCAGTGAAGGGGGCGAAAAATATCAGCCCCAGCATTTT. Translating it yields CASSEGGEKYQPQHF.

In nucleotides, the CDR3 is TGTGCCAGCAGCTCCCAGGGGCTTGGGTATGGCTACACCTTC. It specifies CASSSQGLGYGYTF. The chain joins TRBV7-2 to TRBJ1-2; tentatively, D is TRBD1 (6 bases). The CDR3 has 14 amino acids. Trimming cost V 4 bases and J 5 bases, with 14 bases left between them. In germline, CDR1 is SGHTA, CDR2 FQGNSA.

The chain employs TRBV7-9 and TRBJ1-2; 12 positions match TRBD1. There are 15 residues in the CDR3. Germline CDR1 and CDR2: SEHNR and FQNEAQ (reference sequence). With 5 bases clipped from V and 5 bases from J, the junction kept 6 bases outside the gene matches. The CDR3 region is CASSPGTGGGYGYTF. The CDR3 region has the DNA TGTGCCAGCAGCCCTGGGACAGGGGGCGGTTATGGCTACACCTTC.

J is TRBJ2-5 and V is TRBV7-9; TRBD2 aligns across 8 bases. CDR1 SEHNR and CDR2 FQNEAQ come from the germline V gene (reference sequence). The trim removed 1 base at V and 4 bases at J, leaving 8 bases unmatched. The CDR3 is 16 residues long. Here the CDR3 reads CASSLGIAGLGETQYF. CDR3 nucleotides: TGTGCCAGCAGCTTAGGGATAGCGGGGTTGGGAGAGACCCAGTACTTC. The complete variable domain, with remaining parts taken from reference TRBV7-9 and TRBJ2-5, reads DTGVSQNPRHKITKRGQNVTFRCDPISEHNRLYWYRQTLGQGPEFLTYFQNEAQLEKSRLLSDRFSAERPKGSFSTLEIQRTEQGDSAMYLCASSLGIAGLGETQYFGPGTRLLVL.

The chain couples TRBV19 to TRBJ2-1; 8 bases are shared with TRBD2. The CDR3 runs to 18 residues. The germline gives CDR1 LNHDA, CDR2 SQIVND (reference sequence). With 3 bases clipped from V and 5 bases from J, the junction kept 15 bases outside the gene matches. The CDR3, as DNA: TGTGCCAGTAGTATCTCGCCTTATCTCGGGGGGGCCAACAATGAGCAGTTCTTC. This sequence encodes CASSISPYLGGANNEQFF. Full variable domain (remainder filled in from reference TRBV19 and TRBJ2-1): DGGITQSPKYLFRKEGQNVTLSCEQNLNHDAMYWYRQDPGQGLRLIYYSQIVNDFQKGDIAEGYSVSREKKESFPLTVTSAQKNPTAFYLCASSISPYLGGANNEQFFGPGTRLTVL.

The chain links TRBV5-6 to TRBJ2-7, with 7 bases aligning to TRBD2. Germline V gives CDR1 SGHDT, CDR2 YYEEEE. Trimming at V came to 0 bases and at J to 4 bases, leaving 1 base not matched to a gene. This CDR3 contains 13 residues. CDR3 in DNA: TGTGCCAGCAGCTTGGGGGGAGGGTACGAGCAGTACTTC. Its protein is CASSLGGGYEQYF. The whole variable domain, filled in from reference TRBV5-6 and TRBJ2-7, reads DAGVTQSPTHLIKTRGQQVTLRCSPKSGHDTVSWYQQALGQGPQFIFQYYEEEERQRGNFPDRFSGHQFPNYSSELNVNALLLGDSALYLCASSLGGGYEQYFGPGTRLTVT.

The chain joins TRBV2 to TRBJ2-2; D ambiguous. CDR3 length: 14 amino acids. The germline V and J ends were trimmed by 4 bases and 7 bases, with 13 bases remaining between them. The germline V gene has CDR1 SNHLY and CDR2 FYNNEI. Here the CDR3 reads CASSVKQKSGELFF. The CDR3 bases are TGTGCCAGCAGTGTTAAACAGAAAAGCGGGGAGCTGTTTTTT. Complete variable domain (other parts from reference TRBV2 and TRBJ2-2): EPEVTQTPSHQVTQMGQEVILRCVPISNHLYFYWYRQILGQKVEFLVSFYNNEISEKSEIFDDQFSVERPDGSNFTLKIRSTKLEDSAMYFCASSVKQKSGELFFGEGSRLTVL.

The V and J genes are TRBV4-1 and TRBJ2-2; 10 nucleotides line up with TRBD2. The CDR3 has 15 amino acids. The V gene's germline CDR1 is MGHRA and CDR2 YSYEKL. V shed 3 bases, J shed 7 bases, and the junction held 5 bases outside the gene matches. CDR3 sequence (DNA): TGCGCCAGCAGCCAGGCACTAGCGGGGCGCGGGGAGCTGTTTTTT. Amino acids: CASSQALAGRGELFF.

The chain uses TRBV2 and TRBJ1-5; unclear D gene. The V gene lost 6 bases and the J gene lost 1 base, with 4 bases spanning the gap. Germline CDR1 SNHLY, CDR2 FYNNEI. The CDR3 is 12 residues long. The chain's CDR3 is CASRGSNQPQHF. CDR3 DNA sequence: TGTGCCAGCAGGGGCAGCAATCAGCCCCAGCATTTT.

V is TRBV11-3 and J is TRBJ2-1, with D perhaps matching TRBD1 (5 bases). Germline V gene data show CDR1 as SGHNT and CDR2 as YENEEA. This CDR3 has 15 amino acids. Trimming took off 0 bases at V and 1 base at J, with 7 bases between the two ends. The CDR3 region is CASSLEQGSYNEQFF. For the CDR3, the DNA is TGTGCCAGCAGCTTAGAGCAGGGATCCTACAATGAGCAGTTCTTC.

The chain couples TRBV18 to TRBJ1-3; TRBD1 agrees at 9 bases. Germline values: CDR1 KGHSH, CDR2 LQKENI. The length of the CDR3 is 18 residues. V dropped 4 bases and J dropped 0; count of bases not matched to a gene: 10. CDR3 residues: CASSHSGTGSVSGNTIYF. The CDR3 DNA follows: TGTGCCAGCTCACACTCCGGGACAGGGAGCGTCTCTGGAAACACCATATATTTT.

The rearrangement joins TRBV5-1 to TRBJ2-3; the match to TRBD2 covers 15 bases. The length of the CDR3 is 16 residues. Per the germline V gene, CDR1 is SGHRS and CDR2 is YFSETQ. Trimming removed 4 bases from V and 6 bases from J; junction bases left unmatched: 6. CDR3 sequence: CASSPGLAGGLDTQYF. CDR3 DNA sequence: TGCGCCAGCAGCCCTGGACTAGCGGGGGGGCTGGATACGCAGTATTTT.